This TCR beta chain was profiled in a study of shared clonotypes between healthy human individuals. The data were produced by immunoSEQ multiplex PCR, yet TCRdb's version contains in-frame clones alone and is incomplete. This sample yields about 2.3 million clones, of which roughly 90% are seen a single time; 0.37% belongs to the top ten. Germline-derived CDR1 and CDR2 are SGDLS and YYNGEE. This CDR3 is built from 17 residues. With 0 bases clipped from V and 4 bases from J, the junction kept 10 bases outside the gene matches. Sequencing was done on a sample of naive CD4+ T cells from PBMCs. Stated subset: CD45RA+ positively selected. This rearrangement joins TRBV9 to TRBJ2-3; 8 nucleotides align to TRBD2. This receptor was obtained from a man between 18 and 29 years old in good health. Some clones in this sample may be carry-over from other donors' samples. For the CDR3, the DNA is TGTGCCAGCAGCGTAGCGGGTAGCGGGACCGTTGCAGATACGCAGTATTTT. Encoded protein: CASSVAGSGTVADTQYF.